This T cell receptor (beta chain) appears in the sequencing data of a study of T cells after yellow fever vaccination. A process of 5'RACE template switching, which added a universal primer site and UMIs, was used to make TCR cDNA. One entry per CDR3 protein, called by TCRdb with MiXCR from the 5' RACE reads. The sample has about 240,000 distinct CDR3 sequences; less than 9% are singletons. As concerns this clonotype: Its specificity is unknown.

Study-level findings and limits: Just a small share of clonotypes turned up in the CD4 compartment as well as the CD8 compartment. Subsequent to the booster, the majority of primary-vaccination clones reappeared (around 96% CD4, approximately 90% CD8). The study noted that FACS-sorted repertoires could contain abundant clonotypes contaminating from the bulk population.

The sequence was collected from a man aged 25-45 years who received the YFV17D yellow fever vaccine. Sequenced here: CD4+ T cells sorted from PBMCs, sampled 15 days after the yellow fever booster vaccination.

The CDR3 bases are TGTGCCAGCAGCCCCCCCGGGACTAGGCGACGGAGTGAGCAGTTCTTC. This translates into CASSPPGTRRRSEQFF. This chain links TRBV11-2 with TRBJ2-1; 8 bases match TRBD2. This CDR3 has 16 residues. Germline values: CDR1 SGHAT, CDR2 FQNNGV. The V gene end was trimmed by 5 bases and the J gene end by 9 bases; junction bases not matched to a gene: 15.